This T cell receptor (beta chain) was retrieved from a study of blood T cell repertoires in COVID-19. For the study at large: Specimens from acute and convalescent COVID-19 originated in the United States, Italy and Spain. Sources were T cells, B-cell-depleted T cells, or PBMCs; the material itself was cDNA or gDNA.

In the study's own analysis: Amplification with reference gene primers provided the estimates of nucleated cell counts. Measured with immunoSEQ multiplex PCR; TCRdb has only the in-frame clones, and not every one. V, J and clone size are taken as reported in that table, and D and trimming were inferred from the DNA itself. The sample carries tens of thousands of clones, roughly 77% recorded once. Germline V gene data show CDR1 as KGHSH and CDR2 as LQKENI. This CDR3 spans 13 amino acids. V lost 2 bases and J lost 4, with 5 bases in between. The receptor comes from a man between 45 and 60 years old with active or convalescent COVID-19. V and J are TRBV18 and TRBJ1-4; D not certain. The sequenced material came from peripheral blood. DNA of the CDR3: TGTGCCAGCTCACCAGTCCGTAATGAAAAACTGTTTTTT. Its translation is CASSPVRNEKLFF. The full variable domain, completed using reference TRBV18 and TRBJ1-4, is NAGVMQNPRHLVRRRGQEARLRCSPMKGHSHVYWYRQLPEEGLKFMVYLQKENIIDESGMPKERFSAEFPKEGPSILRIQQVVRGDSAAYFCASSPVRNEKLFFGSGTQLSVL.